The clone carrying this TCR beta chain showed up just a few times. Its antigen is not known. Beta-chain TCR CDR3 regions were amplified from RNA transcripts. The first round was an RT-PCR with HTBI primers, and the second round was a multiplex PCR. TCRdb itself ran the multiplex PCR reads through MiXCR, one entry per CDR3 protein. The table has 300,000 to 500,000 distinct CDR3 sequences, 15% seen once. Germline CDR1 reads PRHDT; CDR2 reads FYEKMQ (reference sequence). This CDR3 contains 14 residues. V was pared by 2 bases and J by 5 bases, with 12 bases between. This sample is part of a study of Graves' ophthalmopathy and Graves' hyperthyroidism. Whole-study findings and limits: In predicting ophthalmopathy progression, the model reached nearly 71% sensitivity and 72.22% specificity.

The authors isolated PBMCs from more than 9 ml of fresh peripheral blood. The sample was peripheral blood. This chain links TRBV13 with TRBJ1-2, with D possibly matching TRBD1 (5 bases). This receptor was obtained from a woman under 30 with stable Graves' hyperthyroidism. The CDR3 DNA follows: TGTGCCAGCAGCTTATTTGTGGGGGGTTATGGCTACACCTTC. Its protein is CASSLFVGGYGYTF.